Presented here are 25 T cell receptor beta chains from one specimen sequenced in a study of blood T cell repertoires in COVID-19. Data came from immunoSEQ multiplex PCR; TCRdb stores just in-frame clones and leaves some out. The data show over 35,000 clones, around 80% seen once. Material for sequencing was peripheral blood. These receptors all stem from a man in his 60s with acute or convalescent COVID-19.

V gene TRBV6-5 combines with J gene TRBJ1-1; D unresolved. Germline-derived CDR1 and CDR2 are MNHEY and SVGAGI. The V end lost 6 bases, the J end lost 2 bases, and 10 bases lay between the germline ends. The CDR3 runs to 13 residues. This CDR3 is CASRRLTNTEAFF. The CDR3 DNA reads TGTGCCAGCAGGAGATTGACTAACACTGAAGCTTTCTTT.

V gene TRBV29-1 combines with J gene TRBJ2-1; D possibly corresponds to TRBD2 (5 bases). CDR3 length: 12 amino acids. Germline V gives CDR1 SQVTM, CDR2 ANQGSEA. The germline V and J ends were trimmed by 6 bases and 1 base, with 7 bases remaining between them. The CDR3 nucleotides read TGCAGCGTAGCGGAATCCTACAATGAGCAGTTCTTC. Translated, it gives CSVAESYNEQFF.

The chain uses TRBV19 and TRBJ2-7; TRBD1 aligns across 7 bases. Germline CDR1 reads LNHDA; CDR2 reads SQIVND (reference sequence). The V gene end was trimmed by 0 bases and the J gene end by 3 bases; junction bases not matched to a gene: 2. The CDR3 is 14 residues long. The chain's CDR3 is CASSIEAGGYEQYF. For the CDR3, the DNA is TGTGCCAGTAGTATAGAGGCAGGGGGCTACGAGCAGTACTTC.

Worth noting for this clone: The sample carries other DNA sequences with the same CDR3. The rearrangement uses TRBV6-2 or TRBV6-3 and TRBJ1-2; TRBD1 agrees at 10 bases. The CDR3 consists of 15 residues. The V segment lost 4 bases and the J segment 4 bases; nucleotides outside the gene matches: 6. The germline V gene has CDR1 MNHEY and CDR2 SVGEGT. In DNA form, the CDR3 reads TGTGCCAGCAGTTTACGGGACAGGGGATCCTATGGCTACACCTTC. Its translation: CASSLRDRGSYGYTF.

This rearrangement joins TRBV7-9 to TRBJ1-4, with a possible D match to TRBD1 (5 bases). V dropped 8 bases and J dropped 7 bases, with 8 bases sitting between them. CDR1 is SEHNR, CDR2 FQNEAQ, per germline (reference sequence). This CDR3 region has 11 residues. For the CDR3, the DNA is TGTGCCAGCCCGGGGGTTGAAAAACTGTTTTTT. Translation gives CASPGVEKLFF.

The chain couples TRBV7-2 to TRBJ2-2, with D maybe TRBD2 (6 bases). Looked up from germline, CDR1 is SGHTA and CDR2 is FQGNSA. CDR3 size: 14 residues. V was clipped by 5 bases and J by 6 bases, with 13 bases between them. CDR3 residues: CASSRQGTSGELFF. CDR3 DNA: TGTGCCAGCAGCCGCCAAGGGACTTCCGGGGAGCTGTTTTTT.

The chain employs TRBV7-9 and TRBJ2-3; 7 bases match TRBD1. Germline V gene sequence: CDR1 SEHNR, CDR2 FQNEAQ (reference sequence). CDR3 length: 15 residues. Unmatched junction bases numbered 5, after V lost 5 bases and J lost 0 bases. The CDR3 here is CASSMTGSSTDTQYF. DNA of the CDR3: TGTGCCAGCAGCATGACAGGGTCTAGCACAGATACGCAGTATTTT.

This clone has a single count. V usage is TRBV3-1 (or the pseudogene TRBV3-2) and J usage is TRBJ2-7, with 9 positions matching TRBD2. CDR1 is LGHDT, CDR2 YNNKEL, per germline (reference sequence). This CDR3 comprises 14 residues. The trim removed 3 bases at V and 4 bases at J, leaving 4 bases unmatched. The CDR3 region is CASSQSSGDYEQYF. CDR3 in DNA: TGTGCCAGCAGCCAGTCTAGCGGGGATTACGAGCAGTACTTC.

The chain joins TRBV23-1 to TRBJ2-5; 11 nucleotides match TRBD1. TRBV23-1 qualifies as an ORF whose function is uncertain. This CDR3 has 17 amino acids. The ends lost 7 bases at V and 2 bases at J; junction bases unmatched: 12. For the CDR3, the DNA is TGCGCCAGCAAAAGGGGAGCGGGGGACAGGGGGCAAGAGACCCAGTACTTC. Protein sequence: CASKRGAGDRGQETQYF.

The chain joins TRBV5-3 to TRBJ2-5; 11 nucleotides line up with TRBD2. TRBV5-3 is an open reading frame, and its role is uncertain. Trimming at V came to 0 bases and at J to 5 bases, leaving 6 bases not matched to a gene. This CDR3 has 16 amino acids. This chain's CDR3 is CARSLDIAGGSETQYF. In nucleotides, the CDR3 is TGTGCCAGAAGCTTGGATATAGCGGGGGGGAGTGAGACCCAGTACTTC.

DNA for the CDR3: TGCGCCAGCAGCCAAGATACAGTGAACACTGAAGCTTTCTTT. This translates into CASSQDTVNTEAFF. The chain recombines TRBV4-3 with TRBJ1-1; D not certain. CDR3 length: 14 residues. Germline V CDR1 and CDR2: LGHNA, YSLEER. Trimming stripped 0 bases from V and 0 bases from J, with 5 bases between.

The CDR3 protein is CASGFGQGYEQYF. For the CDR3, the DNA is TGTGCTAGTGGTTTTGGACAGGGTTACGAGCAGTACTTC. This sequence joins TRBV12-5 and TRBJ2-7, with 8 nucleotides matching TRBD1. The CDR3 is 13 amino acids. Germline trimming cut 3 bases from V and 4 bases from J; bases unmatched to any gene: 2. Germline CDR1 LGHNT, CDR2 FRNRAP.

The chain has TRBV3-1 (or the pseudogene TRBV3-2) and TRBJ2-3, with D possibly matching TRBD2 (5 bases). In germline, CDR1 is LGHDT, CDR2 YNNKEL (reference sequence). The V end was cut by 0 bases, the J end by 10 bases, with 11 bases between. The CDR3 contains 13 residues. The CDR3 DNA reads TGTGCCAGCAGCCAAGACGGGATTCTGGCGCAGTATTTT. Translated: CASSQDGILAQYF.

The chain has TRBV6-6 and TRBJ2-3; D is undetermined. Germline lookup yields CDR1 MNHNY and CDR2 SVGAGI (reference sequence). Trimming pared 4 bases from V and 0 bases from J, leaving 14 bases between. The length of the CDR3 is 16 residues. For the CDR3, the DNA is TGTGCCAGCAGTTCCAGCAGACTTACTAGCACAGATACGCAGTATTTT. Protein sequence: CASSSSRLTSTDTQYF.

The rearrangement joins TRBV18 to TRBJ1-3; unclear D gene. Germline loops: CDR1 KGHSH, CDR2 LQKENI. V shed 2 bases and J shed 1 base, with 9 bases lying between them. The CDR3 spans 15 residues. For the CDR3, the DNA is TGTGCCAGCTCACCAGATGAGCGATCTGGAAACACCATATATTTT. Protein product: CASSPDERSGNTIYF.

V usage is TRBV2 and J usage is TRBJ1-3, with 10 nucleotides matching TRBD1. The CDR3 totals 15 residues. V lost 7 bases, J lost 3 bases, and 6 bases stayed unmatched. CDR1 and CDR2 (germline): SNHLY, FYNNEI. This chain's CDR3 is CASIEDRGIGNTIYF. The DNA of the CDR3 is TGTGCCAGCATCGAGGACAGGGGGATTGGAAACACCATATATTTT.

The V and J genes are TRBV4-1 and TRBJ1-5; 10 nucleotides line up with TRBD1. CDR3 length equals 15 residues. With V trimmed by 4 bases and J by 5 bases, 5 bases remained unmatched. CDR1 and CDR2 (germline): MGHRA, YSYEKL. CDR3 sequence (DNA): TGCGCCAGCAGCCGAGGGACAGGGGAGGATCAGCCCCAGCATTTT. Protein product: CASSRGTGEDQPQHF.

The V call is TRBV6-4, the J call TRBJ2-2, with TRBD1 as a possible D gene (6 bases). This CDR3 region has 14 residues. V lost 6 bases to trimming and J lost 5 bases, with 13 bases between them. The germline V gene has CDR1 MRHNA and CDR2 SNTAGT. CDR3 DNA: TGTGCCAGCAGACAGGGAATGGGGACCGGGGAGCTGTTTTTT. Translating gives CASRQGMGTGELFF.

The CDR3 bases are TGCGCCAGCAGTCAATCAGGCGGGAGGGCCGGGGAGACCCAGTACTTC. Protein product: CASSQSGGRAGETQYF. The chain links TRBV23-1 to TRBJ2-5; 9 bases map to TRBD2. TRBV23-1 is labeled an ORF, and its function is uncertain. After removal of 0 bases from V and 5 bases from J, the junction contained 7 bases not matched to a gene. The CDR3 contains 16 residues.

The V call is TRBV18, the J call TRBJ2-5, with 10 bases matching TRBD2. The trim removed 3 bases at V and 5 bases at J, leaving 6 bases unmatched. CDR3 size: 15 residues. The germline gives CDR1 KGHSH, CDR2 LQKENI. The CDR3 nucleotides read TGTGCCAGCTCACCTGAAGCGGGAGGGAGGGAGACCCAGTACTTC. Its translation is CASSPEAGGRETQYF.

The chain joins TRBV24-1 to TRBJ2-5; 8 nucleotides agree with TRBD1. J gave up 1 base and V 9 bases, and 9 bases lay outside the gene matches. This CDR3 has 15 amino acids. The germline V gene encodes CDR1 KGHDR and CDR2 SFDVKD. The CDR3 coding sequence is TGTGCCACCGTTGGGCCAGGGGGCGGCCAAGAGACCCAGTACTTC. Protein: CATVGPGGGQETQYF.

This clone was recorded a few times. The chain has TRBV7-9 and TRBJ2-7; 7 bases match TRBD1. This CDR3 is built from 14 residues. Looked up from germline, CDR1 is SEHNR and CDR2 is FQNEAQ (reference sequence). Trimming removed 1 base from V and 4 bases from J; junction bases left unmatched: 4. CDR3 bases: TGTGCCAGCAGCTTAGGATCGACAGGGTACGAGCAGTACTTC. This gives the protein CASSLGSTGYEQYF.

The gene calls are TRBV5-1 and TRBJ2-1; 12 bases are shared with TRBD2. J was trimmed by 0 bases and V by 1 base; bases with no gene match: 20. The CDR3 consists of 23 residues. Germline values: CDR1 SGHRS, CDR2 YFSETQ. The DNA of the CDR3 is TGCGCCAGCAGCTTGTTAAACAGGGCGAGGGCTAGCGGGAGGGCAAGCTCCTACAATGAGCAGTTCTTC. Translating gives CASSLLNRARASGRASSYNEQFF.

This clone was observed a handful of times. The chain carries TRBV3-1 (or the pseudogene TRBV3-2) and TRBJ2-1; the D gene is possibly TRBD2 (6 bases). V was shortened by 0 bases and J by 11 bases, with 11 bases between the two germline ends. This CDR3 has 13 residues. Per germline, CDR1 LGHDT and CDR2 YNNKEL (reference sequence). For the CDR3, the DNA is TGTGCCAGCAGCCAAGATGTAACTAGCCAGCAGTTCTTC. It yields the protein CASSQDVTSQQFF.

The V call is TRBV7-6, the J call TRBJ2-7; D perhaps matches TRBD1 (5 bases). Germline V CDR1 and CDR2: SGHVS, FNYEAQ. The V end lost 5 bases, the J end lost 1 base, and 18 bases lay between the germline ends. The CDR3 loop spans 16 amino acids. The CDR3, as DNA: TGTGCCAGCAGCGATGATGGGGCAGGGTCTTCCTACGAGCAGTACTTC. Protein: CASSDDGAGSSYEQYF.